This T cell receptor beta chain stems from a study of cytomegalovirus exposure and HLA in healthy donors (TCRdb year 2017). Looking at the study overall: An earlier analysis of fewer than 750 of the donors reported 250 to 350 Gb of sequence data and some 110 million unique TCR beta sequences obtained from about 200 million T cells. Using immunosequencing, the study profiled T cell repertoires from approximately 700 subjects and related those repertoires to cytomegalovirus serostatus. The later analysis used no new phenotypic data to find candidate immune exposures, relying instead on TCR beta sequences and their occurrence across donors. HLA typing covered class I and class II loci at four-digit resolution. The study combined high-throughput TCR immunosequencing, statistical association of individual TCRs with disease status, and machine learning to predict cytomegalovirus infection status. Every repertoire in the discovery cohort had been generated on one and the same sequencing platform. Donor age, sex, ethnicity and CMV serostatus were collected together with the repertoire data. A later genetic analysis used genome-wide SNP genotypes for about 60% of the roughly 700 donors, treating that subset as a discovery cohort. Typing coverage differed by locus: A, B, C, DRB1 and DQB1 were typed in roughly 620-630 donors, DQA1 in about 500, DPA1 in 600 to 610, and DPB1 in 450 to 490. An early release covering some 640 HLA-typed donors comprised about 320 gigabases of sequencing data and some 79 million unique TCR sequences. Of the approximately 400 genotyped donors, less than 85% were placed in the genetic ancestry cluster associated with self-reported Caucasian donors. Besides the first cohort of 550 to 750 subjects, a separate validation cohort made up of roughly 120 different subjects was used. In a later analysis, previously published TCR beta repertoires from 670 or so donors were re-analyzed and high-resolution HLA genotyping was added so that TCR occurrence patterns could be studied. Five DR-DQ haplotypes were handled as single units for association and clustering, since linkage in the cohort was strong. Among 350 to 400 genotyped donors of the cohort, an average of 235,054 unique TCR beta nucleotide sequences were sequenced per donor, around 20% of them non-productive. The study was designed to test whether signatures of past pathogen exposure could be identified by cataloging public T cell receptors. To decide whether each TCR beta V gene segment behaved as functional or pseudogenic, an earlier analysis of 587 of the donors relied on high-throughput TCR beta sequencing. Beyond this particular receptor, the publication reports: Because the 87-base-pair reads could not distinguish some IMGT-functional V segments, including TRBV6-2 and TRBV6-3, those segments were excluded. HLA typing was unavailable for some donors at each locus, so association tests used only the typed subset. The authors suggested that the approach could potentially be extended to other disease states and immunological phenotypes. According to a later analysis, TCR association rates differed among HLA loci, with DRB1 alleles showing the most associated TCRs and HLA-C alleles showing the fewest. Most TCR sequences were observed very rarely across donors, whereas some public TCRs were present in many individuals. In a later analysis, more than 15,000 TCR beta sequences were associated with specific HLA alleles at a false discovery rate of 0.05. Strong co-occurrence of HLA alleles, especially DR and DQ, made assigning TCR associations to individual alleles difficult. In this cohort, only TCR beta chains were sequenced, and detectable features were limited by the absence of alpha or paired-chain data. A few of the identified cytomegalovirus-associated TCR beta chains were confirmed in vitro to be specific for cytomegalovirus antigens. Compared with equally common non-associated chains, HLA-associated TCR beta chains in a later analysis were more clonally expanded and had lower generation probabilities. A total of 150 to 200 TCR beta chains were listed by the study as associated with cytomegalovirus. According to a later genetic analysis, donors in an Asian-associated ancestry cluster had fewer N-insertions in productive TCRs than the roughly 700-donor mean. Most CMV-associated TCR beta chains appeared to be HLA-restricted in a later analysis, and the HLA associations seemed to be driven largely by CMV exposure. Correlated functional status among segregating V segments might reflect linkage disequilibrium, but an unknown experimental factor could not be ruled out. Presence/absence analyses assumed roughly uniform sequencing depth across donors, an assumption that may not hold. An earlier analysis of approximately 500 of the donors showed that most TCR beta V segments appeared in productive rearrangements either about 87% or about 30% of the time, which broadly matched IMGT annotations. An association between a missense DCLRE1C variant and V-gene and J-gene trimming of TCR beta chains was found in a later genetic analysis and replicated in an independent cohort. The earlier analysis of approximately 540 of the donors excluded roughly 17 rarely observed V segments, including chromosome 9 orphons, because counts were too low. Several of the top co-occurrence clusters appeared to be linked to parvovirus B19, influenza, CMV and Epstein-Barr virus, according to a later analysis. In both the original and validation cohorts, the classifier was reported to diagnose cytomegalovirus status with high specificity and sensitivity. A further reported finding was that TCR beta sequences accurately predicted the HLA-A and HLA-B alleles for most subjects in the first cohort. A cluster of highly shared sequence variants was judged likely to be a technical artifact of the sequencing pipeline. Immune exposure information for the cohort was limited to CMV serostatus.

In total, approximately 700 healthy bone marrow donors made up the cohort. All cohort members were sampled while nominally healthy, although unrecorded immune exposures were likely present. The donor tested CMV seropositive and was one of the 289 seropositive cohort members. A peripheral blood sample was collected from each donor, and TCR beta sequencing was performed on peripheral blood mononuclear cells. The Qiagen DNeasy Blood Extraction Kit was used to extract genomic DNA from the blood cell samples. A word on this clone: Which antigen it targets is not known. Base qualities are missing; no much larger clone stands one base away.

Receptor libraries were prepared by the immunoSEQ multiplex PCR assay. For the multiplex PCR, a mixture combining 60 forward primers for TCR Vbeta segments and 13 reverse primers for TCR Jbeta segments was used. The CDR3 region of rearranged TCR beta genes was amplified from genomic DNA with a multiplex PCR assay. The amplified TCR beta libraries were sequenced on the Illumina HiSeq System as 87-base-pair reads. The study's processing was this. In a later analysis, tens of millions of unique TCR beta chains were counted across the 690 or so repertoires, and roughly 10 million of these chains were shared by at least two donors. Raw reads were error-corrected and collapsed into unique sequences with a nearest-neighbor algorithm that merged closely related sequences to remove PCR and sequencing errors. To assign V, D and J gene segments, CDR3 sequences were aligned to IMGT reference sequences. For a sequence to be retained, a match of at least six nucleotides to both a V gene segment and a J gene segment was required. A rearrangement was called productive if the CDR3 had no stop codons and remained in frame with V and J, and every other rearrangement was called non-productive. CDR3 was defined according to IMGT convention as the region running from the second conserved V-encoded cysteine to the conserved J-encoded phenylalanine. The earlier analysis of about 610 of the donors excluded sequences that lacked an unambiguous match to a single V gene segment. An earlier analysis of roughly 590 of the donors called V segments functional above 56.7% productive rearrangements and segregating when the between-donor standard deviation exceeded 5%. A statistical classification framework was developed to diagnose cytomegalovirus status using the catalog of TCR beta chain sequences. In a later analysis, V and J genes were assigned by comparing TCR nucleotide sequences against IMGT/GENE-DB human TR gene sequences. The TCRdist pipeline was used in a later analysis to assign CDR3 sequences and most-parsimonious VDJ recombination scenarios. In a later analysis, each TCR beta chain was defined by its CDR3 amino acid sequence together with its V-gene family, and reads without a unique V-gene family were excluded. To address suspected cross-contamination and a sequencing artifact, a later analysis removed roughly 580 highly shared, low-generation-probability nucleotide sequences. A later analysis calculated a clonal expansion index for each public chain from normalized within-repertoire ranks of inferred template counts. A later analysis computed generation probabilities with a VDJ recombination model fitted to out-of-frame rearrangements, and checked the results against IGoR. A later analysis scored TCR-TCR, TCR-HLA and TCR-CMV co-occurrence with hypergeometric tests, applying a repertoire-size bias correction to TCR pairs. To estimate false discovery rates, a later analysis permuted the HLA or CMV assignments 20 times. In a later analysis, co-occurring TCRs were grouped with DBSCAN, and TCRdist sequence similarity was added when clustering was performed within HLA-allele-positive subsets. For co-occurrence clustering, repertoires with fewer than 30,000 or more than 120,000 public chains were excluded, along with several repertoires with anomalous nucleotide sharing. Held by TCRdb, this immuneACCESS table contains in-frame sequences only and omits some clones. Under half of the omission traces to an unresolved V gene where checked; the cause of the rest is unknown. D and trimming come from the DNA, and the V and J calls and clone size come from that table. This sample gives roughly 98,000 clones in total; 65% to 85% of them show up just once. 14% of the sample is taken by the ten largest.

From the cysteine up to the phenylalanine, the CDR3 has a length of 14 residues. Only CDR3 DNA remains: 42 bases, in frame from the first base. CDR1 and CDR2 are read off the germline V gene as MDHEN and SYDVKM. Trimming at the junction amounts to 3 bases on V and 2 bases on J, and the germline ends lie 9 bases apart. This clonotype was obtained from a woman in her seventies in good health and CMV-seropositive. Recombination connected TRBV28 to TRBJ2-3, and the D gene may be TRBD2, 6 bases matching. The sequenced sample was PBMCs. The nucleotide sequence reads TGTGCCAGCAGTTTTCGGGACTTCACAGATACGCAGTATTTT. Its coded protein is CASSFRDFTDTQYF.